Sequencing of this TCR beta chain was carried out in a study of PD-1 blockade in mismatch repair-deficient tumors. Overall study context: Patients had approximately 11 mismatch repair-deficient cancer types and were previously treated and progressing.

Only in-frame clones appear in the TCRdb table, and some are missing; sequencing was by immunoSEQ multiplex PCR. The sample has roughly 120,000 clones, approximately 91% seen once; the top ten hold roughly 12%. CDR1 is SEHNR, CDR2 FQNEAQ, per germline (reference sequence). V dropped 5 bases and J dropped 4; count of bases not matched to a gene: 7. The CDR3 is 15 residues long. Every patient had mismatch repair deficiency by PCR or immunohistochemistry. Three pembrolizumab responders had their TCRs sequenced. The specimen was peripheral blood, collected approximately 71 weeks after starting pembrolizumab. The clonotype originates from an adult with mismatch repair-deficient cancer. V gene TRBV7-9 combines with J gene TRBJ2-2; TRBD1 matches at 7 bases. CDR3: CASSTRQGFTGELFF. For the CDR3, the DNA is TGTGCCAGCAGCACTCGACAGGGATTCACCGGGGAGCTGTTTTTT.